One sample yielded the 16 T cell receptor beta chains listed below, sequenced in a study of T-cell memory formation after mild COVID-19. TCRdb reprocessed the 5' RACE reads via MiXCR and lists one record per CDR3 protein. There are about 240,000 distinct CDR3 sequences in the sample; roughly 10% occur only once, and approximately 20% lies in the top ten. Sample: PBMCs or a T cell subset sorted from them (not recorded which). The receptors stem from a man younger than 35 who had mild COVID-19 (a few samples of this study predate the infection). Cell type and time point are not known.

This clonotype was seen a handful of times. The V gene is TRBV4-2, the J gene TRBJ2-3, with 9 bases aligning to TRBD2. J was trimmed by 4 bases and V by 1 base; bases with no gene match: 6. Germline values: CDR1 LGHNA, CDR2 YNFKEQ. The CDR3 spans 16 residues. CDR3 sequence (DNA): TGTGCCAGCAGCCAAGCGGCGGGGGGGTACGCAGATACGCAGTATTTT. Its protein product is CASSQAAGGYADTQYF.

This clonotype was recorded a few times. CDR3 DNA sequence: TGCAGCGTTGACTCCGGGCGTCGGGAGACCCAGTACTTC. Its translation: CSVDSGRRETQYF. The V gene is TRBV29-1, the J gene TRBJ2-5; no firm D call. CDR1 is SQVTM and CDR2 is ANQGSEA in the germline V gene. V lost 3 bases to trimming and J lost 5 bases, with 13 bases between them. The length of the CDR3 is 13 residues. Combining the CDR3 with reference TRBV29-1 and TRBJ2-5 gives the whole variable domain SAVISQKPSRDICQRGTSLTIQCQVDSQVTMMFWYRQQPGQSLTLIATANQGSEATYESGFVIDKFPISRPNLTFSTLTVSNMSPEDSSIYLCSVDSGRRETQYFGPGTRLLVL.

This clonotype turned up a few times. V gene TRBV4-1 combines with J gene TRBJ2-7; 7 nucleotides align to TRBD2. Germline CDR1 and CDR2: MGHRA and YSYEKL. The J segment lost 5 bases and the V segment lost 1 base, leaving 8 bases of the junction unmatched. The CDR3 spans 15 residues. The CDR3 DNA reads TGCGCCAGCAGCCAAGTGGACTGGGGGGGTGACGAGCAGTACTTC. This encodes CASSQVDWGGDEQYF.

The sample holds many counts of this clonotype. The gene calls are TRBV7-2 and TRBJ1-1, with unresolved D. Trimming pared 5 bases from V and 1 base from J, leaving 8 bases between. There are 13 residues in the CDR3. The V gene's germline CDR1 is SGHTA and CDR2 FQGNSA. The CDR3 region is CASSARTNTEAFF. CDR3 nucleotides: TGTGCCAGCAGCGCACGCACGAACACTGAAGCTTTCTTT.

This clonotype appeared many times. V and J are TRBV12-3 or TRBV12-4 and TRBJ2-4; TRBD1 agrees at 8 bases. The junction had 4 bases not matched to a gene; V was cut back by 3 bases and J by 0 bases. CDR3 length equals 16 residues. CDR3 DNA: TGTGCCAGCAGTTTTCGACAGGGGAGAGCCAAAAACATTCAGTACTTC. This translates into CASSFRQGRAKNIQYF.

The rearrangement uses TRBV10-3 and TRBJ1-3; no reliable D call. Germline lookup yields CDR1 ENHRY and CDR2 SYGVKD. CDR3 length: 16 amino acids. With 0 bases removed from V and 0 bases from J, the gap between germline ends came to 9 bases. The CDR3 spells CAISESVRYSGNTIYF. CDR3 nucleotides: TGTGCCATCAGTGAGTCTGTCCGCTACTCTGGAAACACCATATATTTT.

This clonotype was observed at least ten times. The CDR3 coding sequence is TGTGCCAGCAGCGTTGCTTTTCTAGATACGCAGTATTTT. Amino acids: CASSVAFLDTQYF. This chain joins TRBV9 and TRBJ2-3; no firm D call. The CDR3 consists of 13 residues. From germline, CDR1 is SGDLS and CDR2 YYNGEE. V was clipped by 2 bases and J by 5 bases, with 9 bases between them.

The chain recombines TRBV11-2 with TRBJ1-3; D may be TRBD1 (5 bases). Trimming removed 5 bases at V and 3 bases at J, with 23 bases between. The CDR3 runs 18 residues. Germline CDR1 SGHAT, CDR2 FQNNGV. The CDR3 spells CASSIQRGSKAFGNTIYF. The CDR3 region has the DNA TGTGCCAGCAGCATACAGCGGGGCAGTAAAGCTTTTGGAAACACCATATATTTT.

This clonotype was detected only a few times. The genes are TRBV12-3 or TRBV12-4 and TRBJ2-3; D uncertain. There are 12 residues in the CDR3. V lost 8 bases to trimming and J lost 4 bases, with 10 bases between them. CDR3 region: CASGGLADTQYF. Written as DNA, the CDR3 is TGTGCCAGCGGCGGTCTCGCAGATACGCAGTATTTT.

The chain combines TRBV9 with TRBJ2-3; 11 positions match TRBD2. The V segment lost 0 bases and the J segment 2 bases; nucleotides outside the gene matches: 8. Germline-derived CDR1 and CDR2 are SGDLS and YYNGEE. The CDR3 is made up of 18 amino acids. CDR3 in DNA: TGTGCCAGCAGCGTAGGCCTTCTAGCGGGGGGCCCCACAGATACGCAGTATTTT. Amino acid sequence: CASSVGLLAGGPTDTQYF.

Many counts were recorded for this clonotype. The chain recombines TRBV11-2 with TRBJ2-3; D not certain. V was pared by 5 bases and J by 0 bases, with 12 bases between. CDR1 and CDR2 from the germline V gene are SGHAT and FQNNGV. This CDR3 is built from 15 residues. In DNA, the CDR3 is TGTGCCAGCAGCCCGACACCTCTAAGCACAGATACGCAGTATTTT. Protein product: CASSPTPLSTDTQYF. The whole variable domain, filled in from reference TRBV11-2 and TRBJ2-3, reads EAGVAQSPRYKIIEKRQSVAFWCNPISGHATLYWYQQILGQGPKLLIQFQNNGVVDDSQLPKDRFSAERLKGVDSTLKIQPAKLEDSAVYLCASSPTPLSTDTQYFGPGTRLTVL.

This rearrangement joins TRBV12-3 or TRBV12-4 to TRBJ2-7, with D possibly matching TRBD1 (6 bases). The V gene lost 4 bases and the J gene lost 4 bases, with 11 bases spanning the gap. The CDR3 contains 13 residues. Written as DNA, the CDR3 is TGTGCCAGCAGTTATTCACAGGGTTACGAGCAGTACGTC. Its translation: CASSYSQGYEQYV.

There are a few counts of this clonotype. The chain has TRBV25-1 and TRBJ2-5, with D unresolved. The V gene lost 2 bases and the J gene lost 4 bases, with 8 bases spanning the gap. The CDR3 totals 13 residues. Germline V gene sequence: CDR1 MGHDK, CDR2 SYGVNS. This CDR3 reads CASSEPGLETQYF. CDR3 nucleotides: TGTGCCAGCAGTGAACCCGGGTTAGAGACCCAGTACTTC.

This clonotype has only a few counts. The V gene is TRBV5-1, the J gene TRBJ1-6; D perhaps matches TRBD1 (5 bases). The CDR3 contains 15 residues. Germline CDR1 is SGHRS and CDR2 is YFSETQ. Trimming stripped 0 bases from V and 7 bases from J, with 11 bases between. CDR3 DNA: TGCGCCAGCAGCTTGGAGCAGGGCAAAAATTCACCCCTCCACTTT. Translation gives CASSLEQGKNSPLHF.

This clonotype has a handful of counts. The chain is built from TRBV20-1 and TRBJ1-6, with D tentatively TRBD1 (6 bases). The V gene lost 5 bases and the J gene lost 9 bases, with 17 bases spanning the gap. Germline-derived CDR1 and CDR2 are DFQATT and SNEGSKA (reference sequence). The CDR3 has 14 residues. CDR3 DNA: TGCAGTGCTTACCTTACAGGGCGGGGTTCACCCCTCCACTTT. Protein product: CSAYLTGRGSPLHF.

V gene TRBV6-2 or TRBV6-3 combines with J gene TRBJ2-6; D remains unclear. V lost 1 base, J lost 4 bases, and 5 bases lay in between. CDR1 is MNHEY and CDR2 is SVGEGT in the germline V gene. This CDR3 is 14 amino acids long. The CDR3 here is CASSYYSGANVLTF. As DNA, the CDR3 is TGTGCCAGCAGTTACTATTCCGGGGCCAACGTCCTGACTTTC.